These 25 T cell receptor beta chains came from one sample sequenced in a study of T cells in Graves' hyperthyroidism and ophthalmopathy. Using RNA transcripts as the source, TCR beta CDR3 regions were amplified. Carried out on the TCR CDR3, a first-round RT-PCR used the HTBI primer set. One entry per CDR3 protein, called by TCRdb with MiXCR from the multiplex PCR reads. The repertoire holds about half a million distinct CDR3 sequences, around 21% seen once, with 26% in the top ten. The source material was blood. The receptors derive from a young man with Graves' hyperthyroidism.

V and J are TRBV18 and TRBJ2-7; 12 bases are shared with TRBD2. Germline V gene lookup returns CDR1 KGHSH and CDR2 LQKENI. The length of the CDR3 is 15 residues. The trim removed 3 bases at V and 2 bases at J, leaving 2 bases unmatched. The DNA of the CDR3 is TGTGCCAGCTCACCGACTAGCGGGAGCCCCTACGAGCAGTACTTC. Protein product: CASSPTSGSPYEQYF.

The sample holds a few counts of this clonotype. This chain joins TRBV11-2 and TRBJ2-7; 9 bases are shared with TRBD1. Germline V CDR1 and CDR2: SGHAT, FQNNGV. The trim removed 4 bases at V and 4 bases at J, leaving 8 bases unmatched. This CDR3 region has 15 residues. In nucleotides, the CDR3 is TGTGCCAGCAGCTCCCCCGGGACAGGGTTTTACGAGCAGTACTTC. This translates into CASSSPGTGFYEQYF. Filled out from reference TRBV11-2 and TRBJ2-7, the complete variable domain reads EAGVAQSPRYKIIEKRQSVAFWCNPISGHATLYWYQQILGQGPKLLIQFQNNGVVDDSQLPKDRFSAERLKGVDSTLKIQPAKLEDSAVYLCASSSPGTGFYEQYFGPGTRLTVT.

This clonotype was found many times. The rearrangement uses TRBV12-3 or TRBV12-4 and TRBJ1-2, with D hard to call. The CDR3 contains 11 residues. Trimming took 7 bases from V and 8 from J, leaving 11 bases between them. CDR3 loop: CASKSETGYTF. For the CDR3, the DNA is TGTGCCAGCAAGTCAGAGACAGGCTACACCTTC.

V and J are TRBV5-1 and TRBJ1-2; D unresolved. V was trimmed by 3 bases and J by 8 bases, leaving 14 bases between them. The CDR3 extends over 13 amino acids. Germline lookup yields CDR1 SGHRS and CDR2 YFSETQ. CDR3 sequence: CASSWNSGRGYTF. The DNA of the CDR3 is TGCGCCAGCAGCTGGAACTCAGGAAGAGGCTACACCTTC.

There are many counts of this clonotype. This chain connects TRBV5-1 to TRBJ1-1, with D perhaps TRBD1 (6 bases). The CDR3 contains 14 residues. Trimming took 4 bases from V and 5 from J, leaving 15 bases between them. Per the germline V gene, CDR1 is SGHRS and CDR2 is YFSETQ. The CDR3 region is CASSVQGRETEAFF. The CDR3 DNA reads as TGCGCCAGCAGCGTGCAGGGGAGGGAGACTGAAGCTTTCTTT.

This clonotype has ten or more counts. V and J are TRBV6-1 and TRBJ1-5; 9 nucleotides align to TRBD1. The germline V gene has CDR1 MNHNS and CDR2 SASEGT. V was pared by 0 bases and J by 5 bases, with 5 bases of the junction left unmatched. The length of the CDR3 is 16 residues. The CDR3 protein is CASSEARTGDDQPQHF. CDR3 bases: TGTGCCAGCAGTGAAGCGAGGACAGGGGACGATCAGCCCCAGCATTTT.

This sequence joins TRBV15 and TRBJ2-7; 7 nucleotides agree with TRBD2. This CDR3 is 15 amino acids long. Germline loops: CDR1 LNHNV, CDR2 YYDKDF (reference sequence). The J segment lost 3 bases and the V segment lost 0 bases, leaving 5 bases of the junction unmatched. DNA of the CDR3: TGTGCCACCAGCAGAGATCCAGGGAGGGGCTACGAGCAGTACTTC. Residues: CATSRDPGRGYEQYF.

This rearrangement joins TRBV18 to TRBJ1-2, with TRBD1 matching 8 bases. The CDR3 is made up of 15 amino acids. Germline V gene data show CDR1 as KGHSH and CDR2 as LQKENI. V shed 3 bases and J 3 bases; nucleotides not matched to a gene: 6. DNA of the CDR3: TGTGCCAGCTCACCCGGGACAGGAAACTACTATGGCTACACCTTC. This gives the protein CASSPGTGNYYGYTF.

A few counts support this clonotype. The chain joins TRBV7-6 to TRBJ1-3; 10 positions match TRBD1. The germline V gene has CDR1 SGHVS and CDR2 FNYEAQ. Germline trimming cut 5 bases from V and 4 bases from J; bases unmatched to any gene: 11. The CDR3 runs 17 residues. The CDR3 loop is CASSQDMTGGYGNTIYF. CDR3 in DNA: TGTGCCAGCAGCCAAGATATGACAGGGGGCTACGGAAACACCATATATTTT.

The chain employs TRBV5-1 and TRBJ2-7; weak D call: TRBD1 (5 bases). The CDR3 sequence is 16 residues long. Trimming cost V 4 bases and J 0 bases, with 17 bases left between them. Germline V gene data show CDR1 as SGHRS and CDR2 as YFSETQ. The CDR3 reads CASSPFTGPSSYEQYF. DNA of the CDR3: TGCGCCAGCAGCCCATTCACAGGCCCTAGCTCCTACGAGCAGTACTTC.

The chain couples TRBV27 to TRBJ1-2, with 9 positions matching TRBD1. J lost 6 bases, V lost 5 bases, and 4 bases had no gene match. Germline values: CDR1 MNHEY, CDR2 SMNVEV (reference sequence). The CDR3 runs 13 residues. Here the CDR3 reads CASSKQGANGYTF. CDR3 coding DNA: TGTGCCAGCAGTAAACAGGGGGCGAATGGCTACACCTTC.

This clonotype was observed at least ten times. CDR3 sequence reads: CASGQDKPYEQYF. In DNA, the CDR3 is TGTGCCAGCGGCCAAGATAAGCCCTACGAGCAGTACTTC. The J gene is TRBJ2-7, the V gene TRBV27; D remains ambiguous. Germline loops: CDR1 MNHEY, CDR2 SMNVEV (reference sequence). The V gene lost 8 bases and the J gene lost 2 bases, with 13 bases spanning the gap. There are 13 residues in the CDR3.

The chain recombines TRBV10-2 with TRBJ1-1; 7 bases map to TRBD1. The CDR3 runs to 14 residues. The J segment lost 6 bases and the V segment lost 6 bases, leaving 10 bases of the junction unmatched. Germline V lookup: CDR1 WSHSY, CDR2 SAAADI. CDR3 amino acids: CASRLPGTASEAFF. Written as DNA, the CDR3 is TGCGCCAGCAGGCTACCCGGGACAGCCTCTGAAGCTTTCTTT.

The chain links TRBV2 to TRBJ2-5, with 10 bases fitting TRBD2. Trimming cost V 0 bases and J 5 bases; bases outside gene matches: 12. CDR3 length equals 18 residues. Germline V lookup: CDR1 SNHLY, CDR2 FYNNEI. The CDR3 bases are TGTGCCAGCAGTGAAGCGCTTGCTAGCGGGAGTAGAAGGGAGACCCAGTACTTC. Its translation is CASSEALASGSRRETQYF.

The chain joins TRBV6-2 or TRBV6-3 to TRBJ1-1, with D hard to call. The CDR3 is 15 amino acids. The V end was cut by 5 bases, the J end by 1 base, with 14 bases between. The germline V gene encodes CDR1 MNHEY and CDR2 SVGEGT. This CDR3 is CASSGTRLKNTEAFF. As DNA, the CDR3 is TGTGCCAGCAGTGGAACCAGGCTTAAGAACACTGAAGCTTTCTTT.

V gene TRBV11-2 combines with J gene TRBJ1-1; 7 bases line up with TRBD1. This CDR3 is built from 15 residues. V lost 6 bases and J lost 0; bases outside the gene matches: 7. Looked up from germline, CDR1 is SGHAT and CDR2 is FQNNGV. CDR3 region: CASRAPGQMNTEAFF. The CDR3 coding sequence is TGTGCCAGCAGAGCTCCGGGACAGATGAACACTGAAGCTTTCTTT.

This clonotype was found a few times. The chain joins TRBV6-2 or TRBV6-3 to TRBJ2-5; 9 positions match TRBD2. Trimming removed 8 bases from V and 0 bases from J; junction bases left unmatched: 13. There are 17 residues in the CDR3. CDR1 and CDR2 from the germline V gene are MNHEY and SVGEGT. This CDR3 reads CASLTLLAGPYQETQYF. The CDR3 nucleotides read TGTGCCAGCCTTACTCTCCTAGCGGGGCCGTACCAAGAGACCCAGTACTTC.

This clonotype was seen at least ten times. The chain couples TRBV6-2 or TRBV6-3 to TRBJ1-2; 7 nucleotides agree with TRBD1. Germline CDR1 is MNHEY and CDR2 is SVGEGT. V lost 6 bases and J lost 2; bases outside the gene matches: 12. The CDR3 has 16 amino acids. The CDR3 reads CASRSTGTAENYGYTF. The CDR3 nucleotides read TGTGCCAGCAGATCGACCGGGACAGCTGAAAACTATGGCTACACCTTC.

This CDR3 is CSAPRGNTEAFF. The DNA of the CDR3 is TGCAGTGCCCCCCGTGGGAACACTGAAGCTTTCTTT. The chain joins TRBV20-1 to TRBJ1-1; D is unresolved. Trimming took off 6 bases at V and 1 base at J, with 9 bases between the two ends. This CDR3 region has 12 residues. Per germline, CDR1 DFQATT and CDR2 SNEGSKA (reference sequence).

This clonotype was counted at least ten times. This chain's CDR3 is CASSLKNAYEQYF. CDR3 nucleotide sequence: TGTGCCAGCAGCCTCAAGAACGCCTACGAGCAGTACTTC. The rearrangement links TRBV28 to TRBJ2-7; D is uncertain. Germline CDR1 reads MDHEN; CDR2 reads SYDVKM. The CDR3 covers 13 residues. Trimming left V 6 bases short and J 2 bases short, with 11 bases between.

This clonotype was recorded at least ten times. CDR3 sequence: CASTPSGDMNTEAFF. The CDR3 bases are TGTGCCAGCACACCCTCCGGGGATATGAACACTGAAGCTTTCTTT. This chain joins TRBV27 and TRBJ1-1; D is uncertain. V lost 7 bases to trimming and J lost 0 bases, with 15 bases between them. Per germline, CDR1 MNHEY and CDR2 SMNVEV (reference sequence). This CDR3 region has 15 residues.

This clonotype was observed many times. The genes are TRBV2 and TRBJ2-5, with 9 bases fitting TRBD2. The V gene's germline CDR1 is SNHLY and CDR2 FYNNEI. Unmatched junction bases numbered 5, after V lost 4 bases and J lost 5 bases. The length of the CDR3 is 14 residues. CDR3 residues: CASSGRGGPETQYF. The CDR3 region has the DNA TGTGCCAGCAGTGGGCGGGGGGGCCCGGAGACCCAGTACTTC.

In its sample, this clonotype was seen many times. The J gene is TRBJ2-5, the V gene TRBV2, with D possibly TRBD2 on 5 matching bases. V was shortened by 3 bases and J by 7 bases, with 18 bases between the two germline ends. Germline lookup yields CDR1 SNHLY and CDR2 FYNNEI. The CDR3 totals 15 residues. CDR3 nucleotide sequence: TGTGCCAGCAGTGAGGAGGCACTAGTCGGTGGGACCCAGTACTTC. As protein: CASSEEALVGGTQYF.

The chain joins TRBV2 to TRBJ1-6, with D unresolved. This CDR3 contains 14 residues. Trimming left V 1 base short and J 7 bases short, with 8 bases between. Looked up from germline, CDR1 is SNHLY and CDR2 is FYNNEI. CDR3 region: CASSEGETNSPLHF. The DNA of the CDR3 is TGTGCCAGCAGTGAAGGGGAGACGAATTCACCCCTCCACTTT.

In regard to this clonotype: The conserved closing phenylalanine or tryptophan is absent in this CDR3, likely reflecting a read error. The chain joins TRBV11-2 to TRBJ2-2, with D perhaps assigned TRBD1 or TRBD2 (6 bases each). V lost 2 bases, J lost 1 base, and 11 bases lay in between. CDR3 length: 16 residues. Per the germline V gene, CDR1 is SGHAT and CDR2 is FQNNGV. The CDR3 reads CASSLIRGQNTGELFL. The CDR3 DNA follows: TGTGCCAGCAGCTTAATTCGGGGGCAGAACACCGGGGAGCTGTTTCTT.